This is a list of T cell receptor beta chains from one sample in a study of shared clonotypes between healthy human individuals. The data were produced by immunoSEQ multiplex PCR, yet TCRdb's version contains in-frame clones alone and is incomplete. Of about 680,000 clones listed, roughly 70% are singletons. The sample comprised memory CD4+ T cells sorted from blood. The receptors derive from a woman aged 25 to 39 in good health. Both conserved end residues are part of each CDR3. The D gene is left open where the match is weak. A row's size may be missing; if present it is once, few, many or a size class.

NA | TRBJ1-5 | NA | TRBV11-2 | CASSPNEDQPQHF | TGTGCCAGCAGCCCTAATGAAGATCAGCCCCAGCATTTT
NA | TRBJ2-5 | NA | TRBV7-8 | CASSLGGRETQYF | TGTGCCAGCAGCTTAGGCGGTAGGGAGACCCAGTACTTC
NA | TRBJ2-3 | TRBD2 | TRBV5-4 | CASSLGLAGGDTQYF | TGTGCCAGCAGCTTGGGACTAGCGGGCGGGGATACGCAGTATTTT
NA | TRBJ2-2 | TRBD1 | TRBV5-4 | CASSLGTGVRDTGELFF | TGTGCCAGCAGCTTGGGTACAGGGGTTCGGGACACCGGGGAGCTGTTTTTT
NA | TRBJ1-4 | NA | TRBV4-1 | CASSQVTGEKLFF | TGCGCCAGCAGCCAAGTGACAGGTGAAAAACTGTTTTTT
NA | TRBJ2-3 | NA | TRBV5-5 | CASSFRASADTQYF | TGTGCCAGCAGCTTTCGGGCGAGCGCGGATACGCAGTATTTT
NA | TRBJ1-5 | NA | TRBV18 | CASSPNWGEGNQPQHF | TGTGCCAGCTCACCAAATTGGGGGGAGGGCAATCAGCCCCAGCATTTT
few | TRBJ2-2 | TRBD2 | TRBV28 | CASSLASGTAGELFF | TGTGCCAGCAGTTTGGCTAGCGGGACAGCCGGGGAGCTGTTTTTT
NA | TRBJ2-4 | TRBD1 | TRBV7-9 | CASSLGGQGENIQYF | TGTGCCAGCAGCTTAGGTGGACAGGGGGAAAACATTCAGTACTTC
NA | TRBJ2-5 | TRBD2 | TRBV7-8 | CASRRDVGGAEETQYF | TGTGCCAGCAGACGAGACGTGGGAGGGGCAGAAGAGACCCAGTACTTC
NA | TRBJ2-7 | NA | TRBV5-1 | CASSSAEGWHEQYF | TGCGCCAGCAGCTCCGCGGAGGGTTGGCACGAGCAGTACTTC
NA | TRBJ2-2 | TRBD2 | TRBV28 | CASSKAGGFNTGELFF | TGTGCCAGCAGTAAAGCGGGAGGGTTCAACACCGGGGAGCTGTTTTTT
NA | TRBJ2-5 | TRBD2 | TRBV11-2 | CASSLGLAGPPQETQYF | TGTGCCAGCAGCTTGGGGCTAGCGGGGCCGCCCCAAGAGACCCAGTACTTC
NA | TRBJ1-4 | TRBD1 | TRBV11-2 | CASSPRDRGGTNEKLFF | TGTGCCAGCAGCCCCCGGGACAGGGGAGGTACTAATGAAAAACTGTTTTTT
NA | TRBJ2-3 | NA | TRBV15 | CATSRDRGSTDTQYF | TGTGCCACCAGCAGAGATCGCGGCAGCACAGATACGCAGTATTTT
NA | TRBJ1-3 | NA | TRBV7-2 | CASSRPGSGNTIYF | TGTGCCAGCAGCAGGCCGGGCTCTGGAAACACCATATATTTT
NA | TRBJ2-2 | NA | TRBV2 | CASKGLRNTGELFF | TGTGCCAGCAAGGGACTTAGGAACACCGGGGAGCTGTTTTTT
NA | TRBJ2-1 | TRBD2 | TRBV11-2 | CASSLISGYNEQFF | TGTGCCAGCAGCTTGATTAGCGGGTACAATGAGCAGTTCTTC
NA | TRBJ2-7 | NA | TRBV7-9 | CASSLANRGRDEQYF | TGTGCCAGCAGCTTAGCGAACAGGGGGAGGGACGAGCAGTACTTC
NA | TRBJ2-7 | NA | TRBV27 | CASSKRTGTYEQYF | TGTGCCAGCAGTAAAAGGACCGGAACCTACGAGCAGTACTTC
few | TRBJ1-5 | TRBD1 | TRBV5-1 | CASSLAPTGQGQPQHF | TGCGCCAGCAGCTTGGCCCCGACAGGGCAAGGTCAGCCCCAGCATTTT
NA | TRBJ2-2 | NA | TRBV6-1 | CASSEASTGKRGGELFF | TGTGCCAGCAGTGAAGCGAGCACAGGGAAAAGAGGCGGGGAGCTGTTTTTT
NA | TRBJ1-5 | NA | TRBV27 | CASSLGRGNQPQHF | TGTGCCAGCAGTTTGGGACGTGGCAATCAGCCCCAGCATTTT
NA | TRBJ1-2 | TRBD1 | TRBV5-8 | CAKAEGGLNYGYTF | TGTGCCAAGGCGGAAGGGGGCTTAAACTATGGCTACACCTTC
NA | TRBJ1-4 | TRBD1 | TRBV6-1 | CASRGQGSLEKLFF | TGTGCCAGCAGGGGACAGGGCTCCCTTGAAAAACTGTTTTTT
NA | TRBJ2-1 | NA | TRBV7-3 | CASSRDVLFNDEQFF | TGTGCCAGCAGCAGAGACGTACTGTTCAACGATGAGCAGTTCTTC
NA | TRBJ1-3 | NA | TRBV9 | CASSTGFSGNTIYF | TGTGCCAGCAGTACAGGCTTCTCTGGAAACACCATATATTTT
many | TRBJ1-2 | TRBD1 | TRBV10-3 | CAISYQGATNQNYGYTF | TGTGCCATCAGTTACCAGGGGGCAACCAACCAAAACTATGGCTACACCTTC
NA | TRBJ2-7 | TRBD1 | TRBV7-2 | CASSQTGTRYEQYF | TGTGCCAGCAGCCAGACAGGGACGCGGTACGAGCAGTACTTC
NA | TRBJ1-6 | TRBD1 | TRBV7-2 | CASSQDRVSSPLHF | TGTGCCAGCAGCCAGGACAGGGTTAGCTCACCCCTCCACTTT
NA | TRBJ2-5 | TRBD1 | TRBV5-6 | CASSYGQAEETQYF | TGTGCCAGCAGCTACGGACAGGCAGAAGAGACCCAGTACTTC
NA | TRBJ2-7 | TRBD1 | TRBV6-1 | CASSAGTGLSYEQYF | TGTGCCAGCAGTGCCGGGACAGGGCTGTCCTACGAGCAGTACTTC
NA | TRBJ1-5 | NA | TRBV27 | CASSPRPDLNQPQHF | TGTGCCAGCAGTCCCCGACCCGACCTTAATCAGCCCCAGCATTTT
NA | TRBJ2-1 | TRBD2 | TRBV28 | CASSSSGSGHEQFF | TGTGCCAGCAGTTCCAGCGGGAGTGGCCATGAGCAGTTCTTC
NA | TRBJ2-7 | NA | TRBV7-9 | CASSSDWDGYEQYF | TGTGCCAGCAGCTCAGACTGGGACGGCTACGAGCAGTACTTC
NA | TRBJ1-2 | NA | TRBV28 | CASSSGSDYGYTF | TGTGCCAGCAGCTCGGGGTCGGACTATGGCTACACCTTC
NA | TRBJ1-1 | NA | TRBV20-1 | CSADRDTEAFF | TGCAGTGCTGATAGAGACACTGAAGCTTTCTTT